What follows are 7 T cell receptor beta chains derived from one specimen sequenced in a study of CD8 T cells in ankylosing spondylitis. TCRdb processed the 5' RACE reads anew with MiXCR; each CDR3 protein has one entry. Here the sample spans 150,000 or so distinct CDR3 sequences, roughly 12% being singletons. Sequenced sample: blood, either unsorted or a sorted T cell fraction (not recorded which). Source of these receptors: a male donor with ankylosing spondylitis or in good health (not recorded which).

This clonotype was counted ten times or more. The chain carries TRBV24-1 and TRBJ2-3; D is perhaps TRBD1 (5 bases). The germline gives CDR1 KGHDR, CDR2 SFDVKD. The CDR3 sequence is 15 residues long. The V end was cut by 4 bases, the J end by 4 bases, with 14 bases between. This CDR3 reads CATSDPKGFADTQYF. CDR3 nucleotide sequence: TGTGCCACCAGTGACCCTAAGGGGTTCGCAGATACGCAGTATTTT.

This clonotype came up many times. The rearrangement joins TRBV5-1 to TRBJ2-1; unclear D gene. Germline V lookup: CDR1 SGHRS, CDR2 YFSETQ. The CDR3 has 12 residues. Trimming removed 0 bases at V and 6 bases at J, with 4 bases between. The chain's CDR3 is CASSLVSNEQFF. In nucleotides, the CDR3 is TGCGCCAGCAGCTTGGTTAGCAATGAGCAGTTCTTC.

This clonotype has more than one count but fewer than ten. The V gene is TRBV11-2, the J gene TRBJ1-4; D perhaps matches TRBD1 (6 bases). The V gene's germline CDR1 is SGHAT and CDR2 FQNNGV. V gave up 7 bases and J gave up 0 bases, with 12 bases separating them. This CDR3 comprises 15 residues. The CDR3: CASKTSGATNEKLFF. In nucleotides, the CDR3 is TGTGCCAGCAAAACTTCAGGGGCAACTAATGAAAAACTGTTTTTT. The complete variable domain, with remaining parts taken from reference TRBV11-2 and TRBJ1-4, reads EAGVAQSPRYKIIEKRQSVAFWCNPISGHATLYWYQQILGQGPKLLIQFQNNGVVDDSQLPKDRFSAERLKGVDSTLKIQPAKLEDSAVYLCASKTSGATNEKLFFGSGTQLSVL.

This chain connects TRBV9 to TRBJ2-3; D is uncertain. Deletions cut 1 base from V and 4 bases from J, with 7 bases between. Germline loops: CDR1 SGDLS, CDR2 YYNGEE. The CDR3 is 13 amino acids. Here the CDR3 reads CASSVTDSDTQYF. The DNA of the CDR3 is TGTGCCAGCAGCGTAACAGATTCAGATACGCAGTATTTT.

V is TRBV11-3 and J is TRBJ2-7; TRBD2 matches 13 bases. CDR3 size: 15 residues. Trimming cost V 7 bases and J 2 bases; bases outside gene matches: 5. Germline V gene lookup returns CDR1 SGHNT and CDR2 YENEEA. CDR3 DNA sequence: TGTGCCAGCACCATCGGACTAGCGGGGGCCTACGAGCAGTACTTC. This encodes CASTIGLAGAYEQYF.

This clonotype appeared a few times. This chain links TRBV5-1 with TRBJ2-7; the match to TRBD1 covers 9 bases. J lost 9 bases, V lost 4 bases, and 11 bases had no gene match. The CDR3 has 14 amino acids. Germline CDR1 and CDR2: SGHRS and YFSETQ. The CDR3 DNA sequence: TGCGCCAGCAGCACCGGGACAGGGTCTCTTGGGCAGTACTTC. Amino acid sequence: CASSTGTGSLGQYF.

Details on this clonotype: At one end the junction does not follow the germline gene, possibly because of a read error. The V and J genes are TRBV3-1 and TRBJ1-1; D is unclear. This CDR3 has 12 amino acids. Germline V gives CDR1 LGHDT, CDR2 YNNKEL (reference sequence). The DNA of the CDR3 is TGTGCCAGCAGCCTGACGAACGCTGAAGCTTTCTTT. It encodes CASSLTNAEAFF.